A selection of T cell receptor beta chains follows, all from one sample in a study of control samples from healthy donors and cancer patients. Produced via immunoSEQ multiplex PCR; TCRdb's table is partial and in-frame only. The repertoire has about 150,000 clones, around 88% of them found once; the top ten carry over 1.5%. Sample: blood. These receptors were taken from a man aged 18 to 30 in good health. Both conserved end residues are part of each CDR3. The D gene is left open where the match is weak. Rows may omit the clone size; those that give it use once, few, many or a size class.

CASTGTGETQYF | TGTGCCAGTACAGGGACGGGAGAGACCCAGTACTTC | . | TRBJ2-5 | TRBV2 | .
CASSVDLAGAGTGELFF | TGTGCCAGCAGCGTAGACTTGGCGGGGGCTGGAACCGGGGAGCTGTTTTTT | . | TRBJ2-2 | TRBV9 | .
CASSERDRGYSYNEQFF | TGTGCCAGCAGTGAAAGGGACAGGGGTTACTCCTACAATGAGCAGTTCTTC | TRBD1 | TRBJ2-1 | TRBV6-1 | .
CASSHLLGDSGNTIYF | TGCGCCAGCAGCCACCTCCTGGGGGACTCTGGAAACACCATATATTTT | . | TRBJ1-3 | TRBV4-3 | .
CASSYSTANQPQHF | TGTGCCAGCAGTTACTCGACCGCAAATCAGCCCCAGCATTTT | . | TRBJ1-5 | TRBV6-2/TRBV6-3 | .
CASSYYPNTEAFF | TGTGCCAGCAGTTACTACCCGAACACTGAAGCTTTCTTT | . | TRBJ1-1 | TRBV6-2/TRBV6-3 | .
CASSVGTGGMYEQYF | TGTGCCAGCAGCGTAGGTACAGGGGGCATGTACGAGCAGTACTTC | TRBD1 | TRBJ2-7 | TRBV9 | .
CASTPRTASTDTQYF | TGTGCCAGCACTCCCAGGACCGCTAGCACAGATACGCAGTATTTT | . | TRBJ2-3 | TRBV6-5 | few
CASSYGTSGAFF | TGTGCCAGCAGTTACGGGACTAGCGGCGCTTTCTTT | . | TRBJ1-1 | TRBV6-6 | .
CASSPHQGGNQPQHF | TGTGCCAGCAGCCCACACCAGGGGGGGAATCAGCCCCAGCATTTT | TRBD1 | TRBJ1-5 | TRBV28 | .
CASSRENYEQYF | TGTGCCAGCAGCCGCGAAAATTACGAGCAGTACTTC | . | TRBJ2-7 | TRBV13 | .
CASSFPLDEQYF | TGTGCCAGCAGTTTTCCTCTGGACGAGCAGTACTTC | . | TRBJ2-7 | TRBV28 | .
CASSPDWYEQYF | TGTGCCAGCAGCCCCGACTGGTACGAGCAGTACTTC | . | TRBJ2-7 | TRBV11-2 | .
CASSVVPDREQYF | TGTGCCAGCAGCGTAGTGCCAGACCGCGAGCAGTACTTC | . | TRBJ2-7 | TRBV9 | .
CASSSRDSYGYTF | TGTGCCAGCAGCTCGAGGGACAGCTATGGCTACACCTTC | TRBD1 | TRBJ1-2 | TRBV5-8 | .
CASVWGPFTYNEQFF | TGTGCCAGTGTATGGGGCCCTTTTACCTACAATGAGCAGTTCTTC | . | TRBJ2-1 | TRBV6-4 | once
CASSVGQGGPGYEQYF | TGTGCCAGCAGCGTAGGTCAGGGAGGCCCAGGGTACGAGCAGTACTTC | . | TRBJ2-7 | TRBV9 | once